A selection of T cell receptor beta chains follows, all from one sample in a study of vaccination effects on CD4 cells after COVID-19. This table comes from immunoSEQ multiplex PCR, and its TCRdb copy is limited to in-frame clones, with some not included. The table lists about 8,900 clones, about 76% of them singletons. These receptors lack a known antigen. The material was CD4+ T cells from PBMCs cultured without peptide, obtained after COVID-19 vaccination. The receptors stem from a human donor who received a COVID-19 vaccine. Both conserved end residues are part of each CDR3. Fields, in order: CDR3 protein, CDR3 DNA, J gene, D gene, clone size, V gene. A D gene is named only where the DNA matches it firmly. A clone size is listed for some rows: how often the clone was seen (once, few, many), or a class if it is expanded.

CDR3aa: CASSGQLNTEAFF; CDR3nt: TGTGCCAGCAGCGGACAGCTCAACACTGAAGCTTTCTTT; j_gene: TRBJ1-1; d_gene: -; abundance: -; v_gene: TRBV7-9
CDR3aa: CASSLTSNYGYTF; CDR3nt: TGTGCCAGCAGTCTGACATCAAACTATGGCTACACCTTC; j_gene: TRBJ1-2; d_gene: -; abundance: -; v_gene: TRBV2
CDR3aa: CASSPPGTSGINEQFF; CDR3nt: TGTGCCAGTAGTCCACCCGGGACTAGCGGAATAAATGAGCAGTTCTTC; j_gene: TRBJ2-1; d_gene: TRBD2; abundance: -; v_gene: TRBV19
CDR3aa: CASSPFGSYNEQFF; CDR3nt: TGTGCCAGCAGTCCTTTTGGCTCCTACAATGAGCAGTTCTTC; j_gene: TRBJ2-1; d_gene: -; abundance: few; v_gene: TRBV7-9
CDR3aa: CASRPGTGYDYTF; CDR3nt: TGTGCCAGCAGGCCCGGGACAGGGTACGACTACACCTTC; j_gene: TRBJ1-2; d_gene: TRBD1; abundance: -; v_gene: TRBV6-4
CDR3aa: CASIPGSGMNTEAFF; CDR3nt: TGTGCCAGCATACCAGGGAGTGGGATGAACACTGAAGCTTTCTTT; j_gene: TRBJ1-1; d_gene: -; abundance: -; v_gene: TRBV7-2
CDR3aa: CASSLFPKGGRAPEQFF; CDR3nt: TGTGCCAGCAGCTTATTCCCTAAGGGCGGGAGGGCGCCCGAGCAGTTCTTC; j_gene: TRBJ2-1; d_gene: TRBD2; abundance: -; v_gene: TRBV7-2
CDR3aa: CASSLGTGNTEAFF; CDR3nt: TGTGCCAGCAGCCTAGGGACAGGGAACACTGAAGCTTTCTTT; j_gene: TRBJ1-1; d_gene: TRBD1; abundance: -; v_gene: TRBV9
CDR3aa: CASSFEGLNGYTF; CDR3nt: TGCGCCAGCAGCTTTGAAGGGTTGAATGGCTACACCTTC; j_gene: TRBJ1-2; d_gene: -; abundance: once; v_gene: TRBV5-1
CDR3aa: CSASQAGGPETQYF; CDR3nt: TGCAGTGCTAGTCAAGCGGGGGGGCCAGAGACCCAGTACTTC; j_gene: TRBJ2-5; d_gene: TRBD2; abundance: once; v_gene: TRBV20-1
CDR3aa: CASSSESNQPQHF; CDR3nt: TGTGCCAGCAGTTCCGAGAGCAATCAGCCCCAGCATTTT; j_gene: TRBJ1-5; d_gene: -; abundance: few; v_gene: TRBV2
CDR3aa: CASSAVPGPHIQYF; CDR3nt: TGTGCCAGCAGCGCTGTCCCCGGGCCCCACATTCAGTACTTC; j_gene: TRBJ2-4; d_gene: -; abundance: -; v_gene: TRBV9
CDR3aa: CASSLQGSNYGYTF; CDR3nt: TGTGCCAGCAGCCTACAGGGTTCTAACTATGGCTACACCTTC; j_gene: TRBJ1-2; d_gene: -; abundance: -; v_gene: TRBV6-5
CDR3aa: CASSVSGTGGLGANEKLFF; CDR3nt: TGCGCCAGCAGCGTCTCCGGGACAGGGGGGCTGGGAGCTAATGAAAAACTGTTTTTT; j_gene: TRBJ1-4; d_gene: TRBD1; abundance: -; v_gene: TRBV5-1
CDR3aa: CASSLATGGNSPLHF; CDR3nt: TGCGCCAGCAGCTTGGCCACGGGAGGCAATTCACCCCTCCACTTT; j_gene: TRBJ1-6; d_gene: -; abundance: -; v_gene: TRBV5-1
CDR3aa: CASSRQGVKNEKLFF; CDR3nt: TGTGCCAGCTCCCGACAGGGGGTGAAAAATGAAAAACTGTTTTTT; j_gene: TRBJ1-4; d_gene: TRBD1; abundance: few; v_gene: TRBV18
CDR3aa: CASSLVGGSYEQYF; CDR3nt: TGTGCCAGCAGCTTAGTGGGTGGGAGCTACGAGCAGTACTTC; j_gene: TRBJ2-7; d_gene: -; abundance: few; v_gene: TRBV13
CDR3aa: CASSGGDRGNYGYTF; CDR3nt: TGTGCCAGCAGCGGGGGCGACAGGGGTAACTATGGCTACACCTTC; j_gene: TRBJ1-2; d_gene: TRBD1; abundance: -; v_gene: TRBV9
CDR3aa: CTWKRDPAHTIYF; CDR3nt: TGTACCTGGAAAAGAGACCCTGCGCACACCATATATTTT; j_gene: TRBJ1-3; d_gene: -; abundance: -; v_gene: TRBV30
CDR3aa: CASSEGGRGADTQYF; CDR3nt: TGTGCCAGCAGTGAAGGTGGCAGGGGCGCAGATACGCAGTATTTT; j_gene: TRBJ2-3; d_gene: -; abundance: -; v_gene: TRBV25-1
CDR3aa: CASSYSRDTQETQYF; CDR3nt: TGTGCCAGCAGTTACTCGAGGGACACCCAAGAGACCCAGTACTTC; j_gene: TRBJ2-5; d_gene: -; abundance: -; v_gene: TRBV6-5
CDR3aa: CASSPREGANTGELFF; CDR3nt: TGTGCCAGCTCACCCCGGGAGGGGGCGAACACCGGGGAGCTGTTTTTT; j_gene: TRBJ2-2; d_gene: TRBD2; abundance: few; v_gene: TRBV18
CDR3aa: CASIQGSGFGQFF; CDR3nt: TGTGCCAGCATCCAGGGGAGCGGCTTCGGGCAGTTCTTC; j_gene: TRBJ2-1; d_gene: -; abundance: -; v_gene: TRBV28
CDR3aa: CASSQDGGRRTGELFF; CDR3nt: TGCGCCAGCAGCCAAGATGGCGGCAGACGAACCGGGGAGCTGTTTTTT; j_gene: TRBJ2-2; d_gene: -; abundance: -; v_gene: TRBV4-1
CDR3aa: CASSQEGGYTGELFF; CDR3nt: TGTGCCAGCAGCCAAGAAGGGGGTTACACCGGGGAGCTGTTTTTT; j_gene: TRBJ2-2; d_gene: -; abundance: -; v_gene: TRBV3-1/TRBV3-2
CDR3aa: CASKGSVGYSNQPQHF; CDR3nt: TGTGCCAGCAAAGGGTCTGTCGGGTATAGCAATCAGCCCCAGCATTTT; j_gene: TRBJ1-5; d_gene: -; abundance: -; v_gene: TRBV2